One and the same sample provided the 3 T cell receptor beta chains below, sequenced in a study of blood T cell repertoires in COVID-19. The repertoire was sequenced with immunoSEQ multiplex PCR; TCRdb's copy has only in-frame clones and lacks some. The table includes 90,000 to 120,000 clones, roughly 86% detected once. The sample was peripheral blood. Every receptor here comes from a woman in her fifties or sixties with acute or convalescent COVID-19.

The chain is built from TRBV18 and TRBJ1-1; unclear D gene. CDR3 length equals 13 residues. V lost 4 bases, J lost 2 bases, and 8 bases lay in between. Germline V gene sequence: CDR1 KGHSH, CDR2 LQKENI. The CDR3 reads CASSRRGNTEAFF. CDR3 DNA: TGTGCCAGCTCACGTCGGGGAAACACTGAAGCTTTCTTT.

The genes are TRBV19 and TRBJ2-7, with 9 bases aligning to TRBD1. The V segment lost 5 bases and the J segment 0 bases; nucleotides outside the gene matches: 11. CDR1 and CDR2 from the germline V gene are LNHDA and SQIVND (reference sequence). This CDR3 is 17 amino acids long. CDR3 in amino acids: CASSPHPGTGSSYEQYV. Here the CDR3 DNA reads TGTGCCAGTAGTCCACATCCCGGGACAGGGAGCTCCTACGAGCAGTACGTC.

The rearrangement joins TRBV2 to TRBJ2-5; D is unresolved. This CDR3 contains 12 residues. Trimming shortened V by 8 bases and J by 5 bases, and 12 bases separated the two germline ends. Germline CDR1 is SNHLY and CDR2 is FYNNEI. DNA for the CDR3: TGTGCCAGCCTAACTAACGAGGAGACCCAGTACTTC. This gives the protein CASLTNEETQYF.